The rows below give T cell receptor beta chains drawn from one sample of a study of early T cells in non-severe SARS-CoV-2 infection. MiXCR, applied by TCRdb to the 5' RACE reads, yields one record per CDR3 protein. The repertoire holds some 89,000 distinct CDR3 sequences, with approximately 10% as singletons. The source material was whole blood, sampled at baseline. These receptor sequences come from an adult who was a healthcare worker with PCR-confirmed SARS-CoV-2 infection or an uninfected control (not recorded which). Both conserved end residues are part of each CDR3. Each record gives: D gene, J gene, V gene, clone size, CDR3 protein, CDR3 DNA. D genes are given only for firm matches. Size is stated for part of the rows, as once, few or many counts, or as a class when the clone is expanded.

. TRBJ2-3 TRBV9 many CASSAGSTDTQYF TGTGCCAGCAGCGCAGGCAGCACAGATACGCAGTATTTT
TRBD1 TRBJ2-1 TRBV29-1 many CSVERTGGSNEQFF TGCAGCGTTGAACGGACAGGGGGATCAAATGAGCAGTTCTTC
TRBD1 TRBJ2-3 TRBV27 . CASSITGTGGPDTQYF TGTGCCAGCAGTATAACCGGGACAGGGGGCCCAGATACGCAGTATTTT
. TRBJ1-1 TRBV30 . CALLTPLYGTEAFF TGTGCCTTACTGACCCCCCTATATGGCACTGAAGCTTTCTTT
. TRBJ2-7 TRBV30 few CALGKGPYEQYF TGTGCCTTAGGGAAGGGTCCCTACGAGCAGTACTTC
. TRBJ1-4 TRBV5-1 many CASSFGGRREKLFF TGCGCCAGCAGCTTTGGGGGTCGGCGCGAAAAACTGTTTTTT
TRBD2 TRBJ2-1 TRBV18 many CASSPFVTSGGPSSYNEQFF TGTGCCAGCTCACCATTTGTGACTAGCGGGGGGCCAAGCTCCTACAATGAGCAGTTCTTC
. TRBJ2-4 TRBV29-1 few CSVRGDLAKNIQYF TGCAGCGTTCGAGGTGACCTAGCCAAAAACATTCAGTACTTC
. TRBJ1-6 TRBV5-5 many CASSLDGDSPLHF TGTGCCAGCAGCTTGGACGGAGATTCACCCCTCCACTTT
. TRBJ1-2 TRBV29-1 many CSVEVRDGGYGYTF TGCAGCGTTGAAGTCCGGGACGGCGGCTATGGCTACACCTTC
. TRBJ2-7 TRBV5-5 . CASRLEGGVYEQYF TGTGCCAGCAGGCTGGAGGGGGGCGTCTACGAGCAGTACTTC
. TRBJ2-2 TRBV3-1 . CASSHQGYTGELFF TGTGCCAGCAGCCACCAGGGATACACCGGGGAGCTGTTTTTT